This passage covers 4 T cell receptor beta chains from one sample sequenced in a study of OX40 agonist ivuxolimab in advanced cancers. TCRdb's table, derived via immunoSEQ multiplex PCR, lists solely in-frame clones and lacks some. The data show approximately 66,000 clones, about 86% seen once. The specimen comprised CD4+ or CD8+ T cells sorted from blood, sampled in a trial of the OX40 agonist ivuxolimab. The source is an adult with an advanced solid tumor such as melanoma, head and neck, liver or kidney cancer.

The genes are TRBV11-2 and TRBJ1-1; D gene uncertain. This CDR3 region has 13 residues. V lost 0 bases, J lost 6 bases, and 8 bases lay in between. Germline-derived CDR1 and CDR2 are SGHAT and FQNNGV. For the CDR3, the DNA is TGTGCCAGCAGCTTAGAAAGCAAGGCTGAAGCTTTCTTT. Its translation: CASSLESKAEAFF.

The chain couples TRBV6-1 to TRBJ1-2; D might be TRBD1 (6 bases). The CDR3 covers 13 residues. Germline V CDR1 and CDR2: MNHNS, SASEGT. V gave up 3 bases and J gave up 13 bases, with 18 bases separating them. This CDR3 is CASSDNGGPRRTF. CDR3 coding DNA: TGTGCCAGCAGTGATAATGGGGGCCCGCGACGCACCTTC.

The CDR3 DNA reads as TGTGCCAGCAGCGTGTGGCTAGCGGATCCCGTGAGGAACAATGAGCAGTTCTTC. Translation: CASSVWLADPVRNNEQFF. This chain links TRBV9 with TRBJ2-1, with 7 bases that match TRBD2. Looked up from germline, CDR1 is SGDLS and CDR2 is YYNGEE. The length of the CDR3 is 18 residues. With 2 bases clipped from V and 5 bases from J, the junction kept 16 bases outside the gene matches.

The genes are TRBV25-1 and TRBJ1-2; D might be TRBD1 (5 bases). The CDR3 consists of 15 residues. V was pared by 3 bases and J by 3 bases, with 14 bases between. Looked up from germline, CDR1 is MGHDK and CDR2 is SYGVNS. The CDR3 nucleotides are TGTGCCAGCAGTGAGGCGGGACGAAGGGACTATGGCTACACCTTC. Encoded protein: CASSEAGRRDYGYTF.